This T cell receptor (beta chain) was documented in a study of post-analysis software for immune sequencing data (dated by TCRdb to the mid-2010s). Regarding the study in general: The recorded disease courses included relapsing-remitting, secondary progressive and progressive-relapsing multiple sclerosis, and some patients had no subtype annotation. The patient repertoires were set against about 10 previously published healthy control repertoires from donors whose ages ranged from roughly 6 to 27 years. A subset of samples was prepared in parallel using single-end sample barcoding, then pooled and co-amplified after Illumina adapter ligation.

To demonstrate the VDJtools post-analysis software, the study profiled TCR beta repertoires from the peripheral blood of under 15 young patients with multiple sclerosis. Multiple sclerosis patients were children and adolescents aged roughly 6 to 16 years. This clonotype was observed a handful of times. Its target antigen remains unknown. No much larger clone is present one base from it, and per-base qualities are unavailable. Summary of the overall study and its limitations: Patients showed significantly higher frequencies than controls for several TRBV segments, among them TRBV5-6, TRBV5-1 and TRBV20-1. The control group was slightly older than the multiple sclerosis patient group. Significantly lower normalized Chao1 diversity was found in multiple sclerosis patients than in controls, suggesting substantial peripheral T-cell clonal expansion. Strong co-clustering of samples prepared in the same batch was shown by direct clustering with F measure, prompting a batch-effect correction.

The CDR3 sequence holds 15 residues, the cysteine and phenylalanine included. Left in the record is the CDR3 DNA by itself, 45 bases read in frame from the first base. CDR1 and CDR2 are read off the germline V gene (reference sequence) as DFQATT and SNEGSKA. The junction shows trimming of 3 bases on V and 6 bases on J, and the gene matches do not reach 11 bases of it. Libraries were built with PCR. Instrument on record: Illumina HiSeq 2500. To reduce PCR and sequencing biases, unique molecular identifiers were built into the TCR beta cDNA libraries. Some 500,000 cDNA molecules were obtained per 1 to 10 million input T cells, so each molecule approximated one T cell. Patient libraries were prepared and sequenced with the same protocol used for the earlier healthy control dataset. Samples belonging to the same batch were prepared together, multiplexed and sequenced on a shared HiSeq lane. For the original study's pipeline: Raw barcoded reads were processed with MIGEC, discarding single-read molecular identifier groups before consensus assembly and CDR3 extraction. Clonotype tables were post-analysed with VDJtools, and diversity was normalized by down-sampling all datasets to the smallest sample size. In repertoire overlap clustering, CDR3 amino acid sequences, but not nucleotide sequences, were matched to correct batch-related cross-sample contamination. TCRdb reprocessing: public reads trimmed at Q25 with fastp, clones called with MiXCR, in-frame beta chains kept. Rows with one shared CDR3 protein collapse into an entry with the most common genes and DNA. TCRdb's processing, not the study's, gives the V and J calls here. For this sample the table gives roughly 570,000 distinct CDR3 sequences, of which less than 40% were detected only once. Approximately 5.4% of the sample goes to the ten largest clones.

The clonotype originates from a girl aged 2-17 years with multiple sclerosis. Recombination joined TRBV20-1 with TRBJ2-3; the junction holds 8 bases that match TRBD2. Sequencing was done on a sample of blood. The DNA is TGCAGTGCTAGCGGGGGGGTATCATCCAGGGATACGCAGTATTTT. Translated, this gives CSASGGVSSRDTQYF.